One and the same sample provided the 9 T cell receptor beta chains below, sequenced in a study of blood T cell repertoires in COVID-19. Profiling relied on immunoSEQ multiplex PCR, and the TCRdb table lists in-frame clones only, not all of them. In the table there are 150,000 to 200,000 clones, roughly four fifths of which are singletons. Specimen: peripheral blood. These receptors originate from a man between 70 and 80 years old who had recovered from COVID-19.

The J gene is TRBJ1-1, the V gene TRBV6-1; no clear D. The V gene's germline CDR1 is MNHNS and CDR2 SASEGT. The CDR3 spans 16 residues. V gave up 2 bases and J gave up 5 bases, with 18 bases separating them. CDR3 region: CASSETYSPRVTEAFF. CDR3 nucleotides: TGTGCCAGCAGTGAAACCTATAGTCCGAGGGTAACTGAAGCTTTCTTT.

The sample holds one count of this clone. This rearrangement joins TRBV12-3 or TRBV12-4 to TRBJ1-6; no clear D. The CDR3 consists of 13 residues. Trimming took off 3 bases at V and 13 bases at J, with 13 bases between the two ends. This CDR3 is CASSFSNTGPLHF. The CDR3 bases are TGTGCCAGCAGTTTCAGCAACACCGGGCCCCTCCACTTT.

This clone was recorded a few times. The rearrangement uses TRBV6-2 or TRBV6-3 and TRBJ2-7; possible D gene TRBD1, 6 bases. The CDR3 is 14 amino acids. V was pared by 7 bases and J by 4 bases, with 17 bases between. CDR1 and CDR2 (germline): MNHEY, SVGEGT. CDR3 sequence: CASTPTRGIYEQYF. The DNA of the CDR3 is TGTGCCAGCACCCCAACGAGGGGGATATACGAGCAGTACTTC.

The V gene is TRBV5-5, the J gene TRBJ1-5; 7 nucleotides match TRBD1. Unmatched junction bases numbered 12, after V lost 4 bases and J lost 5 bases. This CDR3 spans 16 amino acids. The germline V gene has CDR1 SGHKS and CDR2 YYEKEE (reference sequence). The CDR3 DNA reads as TGTGCCAGCAGCCCGAACGGACAGGTTAATTATCAGCCCCAGCATTTT. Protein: CASSPNGQVNYQPQHF.

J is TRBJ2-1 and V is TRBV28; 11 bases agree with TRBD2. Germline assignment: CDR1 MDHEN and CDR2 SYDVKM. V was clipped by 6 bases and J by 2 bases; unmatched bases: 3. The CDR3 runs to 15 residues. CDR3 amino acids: CASRTSGGAYNEQFF. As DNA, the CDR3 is TGTGCCAGCAGAACTAGCGGGGGTGCCTACAATGAGCAGTTCTTC.

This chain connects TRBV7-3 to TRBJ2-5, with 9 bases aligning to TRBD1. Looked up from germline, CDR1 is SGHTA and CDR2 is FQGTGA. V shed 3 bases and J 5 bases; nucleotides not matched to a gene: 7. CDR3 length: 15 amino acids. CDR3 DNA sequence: TGTGCCAGCAGCTTGGGGACAGGGACTCCGGAGACCCAGTACTTC. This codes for CASSLGTGTPETQYF.

The CDR3 DNA reads as TGTGCCAGCAGCAAATGGAGGACAGGGTTTCCCCATCGGGGCTACACCTTC. Translated, it gives CASSKWRTGFPHRGYTF. The rearrangement joins TRBV21-1 to TRBJ1-2; TRBD1 is taken as the D call from the table, unchecked against the DNA. TRBV21-1 is a pseudogene. This CDR3 spans 17 amino acids.

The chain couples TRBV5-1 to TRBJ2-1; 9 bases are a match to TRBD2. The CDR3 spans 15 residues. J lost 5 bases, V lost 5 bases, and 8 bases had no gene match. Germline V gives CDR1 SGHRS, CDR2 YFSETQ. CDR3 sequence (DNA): TGCGCCAGCAGGTCGGCGGGAGGGCCTCACAATGAGCAGTTCTTC. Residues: CASRSAGGPHNEQFF.

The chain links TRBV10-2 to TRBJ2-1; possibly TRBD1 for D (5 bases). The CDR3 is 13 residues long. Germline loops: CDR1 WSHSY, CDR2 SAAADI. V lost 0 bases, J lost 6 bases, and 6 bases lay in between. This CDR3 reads CASSESQGNEQFF. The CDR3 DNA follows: TGCGCCAGCAGTGAGTCCCAGGGCAATGAGCAGTTCTTC.